The following is a TCR beta chain sequence with its context. Its matching antigen is unknown. Data came from immunoSEQ multiplex PCR; TCRdb stores just in-frame clones and leaves some out. The data show roughly 680,000 clones, 70% to 90% seen once. V trimming: 4 bases; J trimming: 4 bases; junction bases outside the gene matches: 8. The CDR3 contains 15 residues. Germline CDR1 and CDR2: SGHTA and FQGNSA. Described treatment: 15 to 20 received Ad26.COV2.S at low or high dose, single or two shots; roughly five received placebo; per-sample allocation not given. Repertoires come from day 63 after the first vaccine or placebo injection. These data are taken from a study of Ad26.COV2.S vaccination and SARS-CoV-2 variants. Findings and limits, study-wide: Comparable non-spike TCR breadth was observed in vaccine and placebo recipients.

The V call is TRBV7-2, the J call TRBJ1-1, with TRBD1 matching over 8 bases. The material was peripheral blood, obtained in a trial of Ad26.COV2.S vaccine versus placebo. This TCR was sampled from a person between 18 and 60 years old who received the Ad26.COV2.S COVID-19 vaccine or a placebo. CDR3 sequence reads: CASSSDRGGITEAFF. In DNA, the CDR3 is TGTGCCAGCAGCTCCGACAGGGGAGGTATCACTGAAGCTTTCTTT.